This T cell receptor (beta chain) was recorded in a study of CXCR3 chemokines and chemotherapy response in bladder cancer. CDR1 SGHDT and CDR2 YYEEEE come from the germline V gene. V was clipped by 4 bases and J by 5 bases; unmatched bases: 5. This CDR3 is built from 13 residues. This clonotype was picked up a small number of times. MiXCR was run by TCRdb on the PCR reads, yielding one entry per CDR3 protein. Of around 5,000 distinct CDR3 sequences detected, about 15% appear once; the ten largest clones hold around a tenth. The genes are TRBV5-6 and TRBJ2-5; 7 bases line up with TRBD2. Sampling took place from a patient whose treatment included neoadjuvant chemotherapy. The origin of this receptor is a human donor with bladder cancer that responded to neoadjuvant chemotherapy. The chain's CDR3 is CASSGREMETQYF. The DNA for the CDR3 is TGTGCCAGCAGCGGGAGGGAAATGGAGACCCAGTACTTC.